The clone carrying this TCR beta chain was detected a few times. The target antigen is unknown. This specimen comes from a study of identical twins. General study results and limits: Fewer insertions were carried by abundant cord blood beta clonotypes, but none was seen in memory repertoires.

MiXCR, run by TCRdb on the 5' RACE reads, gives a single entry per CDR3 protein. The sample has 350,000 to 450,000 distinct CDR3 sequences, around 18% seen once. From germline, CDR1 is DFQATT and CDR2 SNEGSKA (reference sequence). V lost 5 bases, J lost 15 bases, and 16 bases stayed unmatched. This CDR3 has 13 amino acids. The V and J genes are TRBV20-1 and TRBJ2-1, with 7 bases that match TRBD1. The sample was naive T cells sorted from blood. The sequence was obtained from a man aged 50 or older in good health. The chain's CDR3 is CSASFRDRAFTFF. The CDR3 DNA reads TGCAGTGCTTCCTTCCGCGACAGGGCTTTCACGTTCTTC.